This entry lists 20 T cell receptor beta chains sequenced from one sample in a study of blood T cell repertoires in COVID-19. Sequencing used immunoSEQ multiplex PCR; TCRdb keeps in-frame clones, though not all of them. This sample has roughly 32,000 clones, with more than 75% found just once. Input material: peripheral blood. The receptors were sampled from a man in his sixties with active COVID-19.

The V gene is TRBV5-1, the J gene TRBJ1-5, with 7 bases aligning to TRBD1. The ends lost 4 bases at V and 3 bases at J; junction bases unmatched: 7. The CDR3 contains 15 residues. Germline CDR1 reads SGHRS; CDR2 reads YFSETQ. The CDR3 DNA follows: TGCGCCAGCAGCGCCCTCGGACAGGACAATCAGCCCCAGCATTTT. It codes for CASSALGQDNQPQHF. Supplemented by reference TRBV5-1 and TRBJ1-5, the full variable domain reads KAGVTQTPRYLIKTRGQQVTLSCSPISGHRSVSWYQQTPGQGLQFLFEYFSETQRNKGNFPGRFSGRQFSNSRSEMNVSTLELGDSALYLCASSALGQDNQPQHFGDGTRLSIL.

This sequence joins TRBV7-3 and TRBJ2-3, with 7 bases matching TRBD1. Trimming took 5 bases from V and 8 from J; bases not matched to a gene: 7. This CDR3 has 13 amino acids. CDR1 is SGHTA and CDR2 is FQGTGA in the germline V gene. As DNA, the CDR3 is TGTGCCAGCAGCCCAGGGGGACATGGTACGCAGTATTTT. Its protein product is CASSPGGHGTQYF.

The rearrangement uses TRBV7-9 and TRBJ2-2; D possibly corresponds to TRBD1 (6 bases). V lost 1 base to trimming and J lost 4 bases, with 10 bases between them. CDR1 and CDR2 from the germline V gene are SEHNR and FQNEAQ (reference sequence). The CDR3 spans 15 residues. This CDR3 is CASSLGLRGTGELFF. The CDR3 DNA reads TGTGCCAGCAGCTTAGGGCTCAGGGGCACCGGGGAGCTGTTTTTT.

CDR3 sequence: CASSTGLAGEDTQYF. CDR3 nucleotide sequence: TGTGCCAGTAGTACGGGACTAGCGGGAGAAGATACGCAGTATTTT. The rearrangement uses TRBV19 and TRBJ2-3; 14 bases align to TRBD2. Germline V lookup: CDR1 LNHDA, CDR2 SQIVND (reference sequence). V lost 4 bases and J lost 5; bases outside the gene matches: 2. The CDR3 has 15 residues.

This clone was counted only a few times. The chain joins TRBV9 to TRBJ2-5; TRBD1 is a possible D gene (5 bases). The length of the CDR3 is 15 residues. With 0 bases removed from V and 5 bases from J, the gap between germline ends came to 14 bases. The germline V gene encodes CDR1 SGDLS and CDR2 YYNGEE. CDR3 DNA sequence: TGTGCCAGCAGCGTAGGTGTGTCCCCAGGGGAGACCCAGTACTTC. Protein product: CASSVGVSPGETQYF. Together with reference TRBV9 and TRBJ2-5, the CDR3 gives the full variable domain: DSGVTQTPKHLITATGQRVTLRCSPRSGDLSVYWYQQSLDQGLQFLIQYYNGEERAKGNILERFSAQQFPDLHSELNLSSLELGDSALYFCASSVGVSPGETQYFGPGTRLLVL.

This chain joins TRBV6-1 and TRBJ1-4; no firm D call. The CDR3 is 14 residues long. Germline CDR1 is MNHNS and CDR2 is SASEGT. V lost 1 base to trimming and J lost 8 bases, with 11 bases between them. Here the CDR3 DNA reads TGTGCCAGCAGTGAAGACGCAGGAATCGAAAAACTGTTTTTT. It translates to CASSEDAGIEKLFF.

The genes are TRBV6-4 and TRBJ2-2; TRBD2 matches at 8 bases. V lost 8 bases and J lost 5; bases outside the gene matches: 16. CDR1 and CDR2 from the germline V gene are MRHNA and SNTAGT. The CDR3 runs to 17 residues. For the CDR3, the DNA is TGTGCCAGCCTTAAAGGGCTAGCGGGCCGGGGGACCGGGGAGCTGTTTTTT. Translating gives CASLKGLAGRGTGELFF.

This clone was seen only once. The J gene is TRBJ2-3, the V gene TRBV19, with 8 bases identical to TRBD1. CDR3 length: 14 residues. Germline V gene data show CDR1 as LNHDA and CDR2 as SQIVND (reference sequence). J gave up 3 bases and V 2 bases, and 1 base lay outside the gene matches. The CDR3 reads CASSIHRGTDTQYF. The CDR3, as DNA: TGTGCCAGTAGTATACACAGGGGGACAGATACGCAGTATTTT.

This clone was observed once. CDR3 loop: CASSLSGGLLYEQYF. The CDR3 nucleotides read TGTGCCAGCAGCTTGTCGGGAGGACTACTATACGAGCAGTACTTC. This rearrangement joins TRBV5-6 to TRBJ2-7, with 7 bases lining up with TRBD2. Germline trimming cut 1 base from V and 4 bases from J; bases unmatched to any gene: 8. The CDR3 consists of 15 residues. Germline V gene data show CDR1 as SGHDT and CDR2 as YYEEEE. Using reference TRBV5-6 and TRBJ2-7 for the parts outside the CDR3, the full variable domain is DAGVTQSPTHLIKTRGQQVTLRCSPKSGHDTVSWYQQALGQGPQFIFQYYEEEERQRGNFPDRFSGHQFPNYSSELNVNALLLGDSALYLCASSLSGGLLYEQYFGPGTRLTVT.

This clone came up once. The V and J genes are TRBV24-1 and TRBJ1-5, with D hard to call. The CDR3 is 14 amino acids. Germline V gene sequence: CDR1 KGHDR, CDR2 SFDVKD. Trimming removed 9 bases from V and 0 bases from J, with 11 bases in between. CDR3 loop: CATPKRYSNQPQHF. The CDR3 DNA sequence: TGTGCCACCCCCAAGAGGTATAGCAATCAGCCCCAGCATTTT.

The chain combines TRBV5-8 with TRBJ2-3; TRBD2 aligns across 11 bases. The CDR3 contains 16 residues. CDR1 SGHTS and CDR2 YDEGEE come from the germline V gene. V shed 3 bases and J 2 bases; nucleotides not matched to a gene: 5. CDR3 sequence (DNA): TGTGCCAGCAGCTCGACTAGCGGGGCAACCACAGATACGCAGTATTTT. Encoded protein: CASSSTSGATTDTQYF.

This sequence joins TRBV4-2 and TRBJ2-1; TRBD2 agrees at 9 bases. CDR1 and CDR2 from the germline V gene are LGHNA and YNFKEQ. CDR3 length: 17 amino acids. V lost 1 base and J lost 4; bases outside the gene matches: 8. The CDR3 loop reads CASSQVTRTSVYNEQFF. The DNA of the CDR3 is TGTGCCAGCAGCCAAGTAACCCGGACTAGCGTGTACAATGAGCAGTTCTTC.

This chain links TRBV9 with TRBJ2-3, with 7 bases that match TRBD2. Trimming at V came to 3 bases and at J to 0 bases, leaving 1 base not matched to a gene. Germline V gene data show CDR1 as SGDLS and CDR2 as YYNGEE. The CDR3 totals 14 residues. The CDR3 spells CASSEGLSTDTQYF. CDR3 sequence (DNA): TGTGCCAGCAGCGAGGGACTAAGCACAGATACGCAGTATTTT.

The chain combines TRBV7-2 with TRBJ2-1, with 12 bases matching TRBD2. V was pared by 4 bases and J by 2 bases, with 3 bases of the junction left unmatched. The CDR3 has 16 residues. Germline CDR1 SGHTA, CDR2 FQGNSA. The chain's CDR3 is CASSSLAGGTYNEQFF. CDR3 in DNA: TGTGCCAGCAGCTCGCTAGCGGGAGGGACCTACAATGAGCAGTTCTTC.

The chain links TRBV7-9 to TRBJ2-3, with 9 positions matching TRBD1. The CDR3 runs 15 residues. Germline V gene data show CDR1 as SEHNR and CDR2 as FQNEAQ (reference sequence). Losses at the gene ends were 6 bases for V and 0 bases for J; bases not matched to a gene: 4. CDR3 in amino acids: CASSAGTGSTDTQYF. CDR3 DNA: TGTGCCAGCAGTGCCGGGACAGGGAGCACAGATACGCAGTATTTT.

The chain employs TRBV2 and TRBJ1-5; TRBD1 is a possible D gene (6 bases). Germline V gene data show CDR1 as SNHLY and CDR2 as FYNNEI. The V and J ends lost 6 bases and 6 bases respectively, with 18 bases between them. The CDR3 length is 15 residues. CDR3: CASRPFGGAGQPQHF. As DNA, the CDR3 is TGTGCCAGCAGGCCATTTGGGGGGGCGGGTCAGCCCCAGCATTTT.

The chain couples TRBV7-6 to TRBJ1-3; D gene uncertain. This CDR3 has 16 residues. V was shortened by 1 base and J by 0 bases, with 10 bases between the two germline ends. CDR1 is SGHVS and CDR2 is FNYEAQ in the germline V gene. The CDR3 loop is CASSLEAPPSGNTIYF. CDR3 DNA sequence: TGTGCCAGCAGCTTAGAAGCGCCGCCCTCTGGAAACACCATATATTTT.

This chain uses TRBV7-3 with TRBJ2-3; 14 nucleotides agree with TRBD2. V shed 3 bases, J shed 6 bases, and the junction held 5 bases outside the gene matches. Germline CDR1 SGHTA, CDR2 FQGTGA. The CDR3 consists of 16 residues. CDR3 residues: CASSLGLAGVTDTQYF. CDR3 bases: TGTGCCAGCAGCTTGGGACTAGCGGGAGTCACGGATACGCAGTATTTT.

The chain uses TRBV6-5 and TRBJ2-7, with 11 bases aligning to TRBD2. The trim removed 6 bases at V and 2 bases at J, leaving 6 bases unmatched. Per the germline V gene, CDR1 is MNHEY and CDR2 is SVGAGI. This CDR3 spans 15 amino acids. The CDR3 spells CASRTGTSGAYEQYF. CDR3 nucleotide sequence: TGTGCCAGCAGGACCGGGACTAGCGGCGCCTACGAGCAGTACTTC.

The chain combines TRBV6-5 with TRBJ1-6, with TRBD1 matching 9 bases. V shed 6 bases, J shed 6 bases, and the junction held 3 bases outside the gene matches. Germline CDR1 is MNHEY and CDR2 is SVGAGI. The CDR3 runs to 14 residues. The CDR3 DNA is TGTGCCAGCAGACTGGGACAGGGTAATTCACCCCTCCACTTT. Translated, it gives CASRLGQGNSPLHF.